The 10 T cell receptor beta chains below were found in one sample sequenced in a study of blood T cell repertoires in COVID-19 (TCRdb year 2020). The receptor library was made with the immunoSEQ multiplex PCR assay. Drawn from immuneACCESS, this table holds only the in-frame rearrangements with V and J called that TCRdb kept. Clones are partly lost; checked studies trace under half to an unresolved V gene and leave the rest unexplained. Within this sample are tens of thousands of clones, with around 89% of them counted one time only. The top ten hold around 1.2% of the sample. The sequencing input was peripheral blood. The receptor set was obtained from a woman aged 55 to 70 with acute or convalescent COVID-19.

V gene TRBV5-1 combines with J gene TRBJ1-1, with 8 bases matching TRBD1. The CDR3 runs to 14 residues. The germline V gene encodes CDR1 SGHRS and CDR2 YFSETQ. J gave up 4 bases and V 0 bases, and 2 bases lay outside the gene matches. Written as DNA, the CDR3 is TGCGCCAGCAGCTTGGCTGGACAGGGCACTGAAGCTTTCTTT. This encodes CASSLAGQGTEAFF.

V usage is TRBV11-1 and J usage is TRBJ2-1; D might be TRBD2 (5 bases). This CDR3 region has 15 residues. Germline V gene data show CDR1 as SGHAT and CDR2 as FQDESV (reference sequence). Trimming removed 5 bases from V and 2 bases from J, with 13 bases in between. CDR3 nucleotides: TGTGCCAGCAGCCGAGGGCGGTCCCCCTACAATGAGCAGTTCTTC. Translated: CASSRGRSPYNEQFF.

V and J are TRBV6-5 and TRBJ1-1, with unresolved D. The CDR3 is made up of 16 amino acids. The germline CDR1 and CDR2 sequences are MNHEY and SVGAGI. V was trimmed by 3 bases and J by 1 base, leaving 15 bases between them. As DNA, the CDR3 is TGTGCCAGCAGTTATTCTATCGCGATATCGAACACTGAAGCTTTCTTT. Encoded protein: CASSYSIAISNTEAFF.

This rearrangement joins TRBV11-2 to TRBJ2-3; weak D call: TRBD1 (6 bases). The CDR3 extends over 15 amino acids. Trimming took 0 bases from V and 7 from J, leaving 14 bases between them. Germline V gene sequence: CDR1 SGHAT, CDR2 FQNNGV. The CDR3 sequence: CASSLEGAGLNTQYF. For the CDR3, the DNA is TGTGCCAGCAGCTTAGAGGGGGCAGGCTTGAATACGCAGTATTTT.

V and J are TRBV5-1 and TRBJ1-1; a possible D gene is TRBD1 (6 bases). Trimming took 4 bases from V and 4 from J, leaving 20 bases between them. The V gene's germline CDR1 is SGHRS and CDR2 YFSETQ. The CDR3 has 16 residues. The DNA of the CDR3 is TGCGCCAGCAGCCCCGGTTCTGTCGTGGGGGCCACTGAAGCTTTCTTT. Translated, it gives CASSPGSVVGATEAFF.

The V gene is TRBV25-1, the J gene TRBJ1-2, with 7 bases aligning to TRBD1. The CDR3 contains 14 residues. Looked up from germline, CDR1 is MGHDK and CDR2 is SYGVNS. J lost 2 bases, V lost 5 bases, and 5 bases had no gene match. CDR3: CASSSPGQNYGYTF. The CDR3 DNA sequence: TGTGCCAGCAGTTCCCCGGGACAGAACTATGGCTACACCTTC.

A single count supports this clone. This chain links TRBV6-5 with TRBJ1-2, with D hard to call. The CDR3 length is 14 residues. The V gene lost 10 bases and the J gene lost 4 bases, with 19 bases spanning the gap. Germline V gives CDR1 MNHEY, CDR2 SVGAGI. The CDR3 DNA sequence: TGTGCCACCTCCGCGGCGGGTAACCCCTATGGCTACACCTTC. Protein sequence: CATSAAGNPYGYTF.

The CDR3 loop is CASSPGRGEEQFF. Written as DNA, the CDR3 is TGCGCCAGCAGCCCCGGTCGGGGGGAAGAGCAGTTCTTC. This chain links TRBV5-1 with TRBJ2-1, with 7 bases lining up with TRBD2. Trimming took 4 bases from V and 10 from J; bases not matched to a gene: 8. This CDR3 contains 13 residues. Germline lookup yields CDR1 SGHRS and CDR2 YFSETQ.

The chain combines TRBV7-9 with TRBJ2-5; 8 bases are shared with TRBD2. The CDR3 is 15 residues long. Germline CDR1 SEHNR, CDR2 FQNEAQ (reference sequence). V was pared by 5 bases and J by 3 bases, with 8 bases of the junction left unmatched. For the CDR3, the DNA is TGTGCCAGCAGCGGGCGCAGGCGGGGGGAAGAGACCCAGTACTTC. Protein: CASSGRRRGEETQYF.

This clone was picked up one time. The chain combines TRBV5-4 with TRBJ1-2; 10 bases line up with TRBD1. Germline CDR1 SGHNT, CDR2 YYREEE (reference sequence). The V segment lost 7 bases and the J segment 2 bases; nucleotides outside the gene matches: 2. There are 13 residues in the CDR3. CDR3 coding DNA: TGTGCCAGCTCGGGACAGGGGAACTATGGCTACACCTTC. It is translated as CASSGQGNYGYTF.